This T cell receptor (beta chain) came from a study of OX40 agonist ivuxolimab in advanced cancers. Across the study: Given to patients was ivuxolimab, an agonistic anti-OX40 (CD134) antibody. Cohort: 75% to 90% men, mean age approximately 64, aged about 20 to 85. Prior anti-PD-1, anti-PD-L1 or anti-CTLA-4 therapy did not bar entry, and more than 35% had some.

Only in-frame clones appear in the TCRdb table, and some are missing; sequencing was by immunoSEQ multiplex PCR. The data hold approximately 42,000 clones, with around four fifths observed a single time. The table lists this clone with a few counts. Its antigen is as yet unknown. Other DNA sequences within the sample encode an identical CDR3. V lost 4 bases and J lost 4; bases outside the gene matches: 2. The V gene's germline CDR1 is SGDLS and CDR2 YYNGEE. This CDR3 region has 14 residues. Study observations and caveats: Partly responding patients at 0.1-3.0 mg/kg showed some of the smallest clonal expansion.

The sequencing here drew on CD4+ or CD8+ T cells sorted from blood, taken in a trial of the OX40 agonist ivuxolimab. The chain joins TRBV9 to TRBJ1-6; 7 positions match TRBD1. The sequence was obtained from an adult with an advanced solid tumor such as melanoma, head and neck, liver or kidney cancer. The DNA of the CDR3 is TGTGCCAGCAGCCTGGGACAGTATAATTCACCCCTCCACTTT. It translates to CASSLGQYNSPLHF.